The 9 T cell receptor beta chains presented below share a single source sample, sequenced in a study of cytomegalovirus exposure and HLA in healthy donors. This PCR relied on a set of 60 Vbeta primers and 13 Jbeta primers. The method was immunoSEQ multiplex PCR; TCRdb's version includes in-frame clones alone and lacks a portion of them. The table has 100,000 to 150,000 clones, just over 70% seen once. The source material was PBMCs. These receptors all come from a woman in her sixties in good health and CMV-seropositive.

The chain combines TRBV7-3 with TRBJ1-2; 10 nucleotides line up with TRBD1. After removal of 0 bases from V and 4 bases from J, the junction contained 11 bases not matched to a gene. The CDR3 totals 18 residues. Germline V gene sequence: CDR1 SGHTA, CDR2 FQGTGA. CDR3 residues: CASSLTTGPRDRGYGYTF. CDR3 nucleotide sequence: TGTGCCAGCAGCTTAACTACCGGTCCCCGGGACAGGGGCTATGGCTACACCTTC.

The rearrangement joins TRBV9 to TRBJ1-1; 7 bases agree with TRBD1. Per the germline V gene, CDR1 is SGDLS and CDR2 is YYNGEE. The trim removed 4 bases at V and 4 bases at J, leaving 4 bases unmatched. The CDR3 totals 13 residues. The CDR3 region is CASSLWTGTEAFF. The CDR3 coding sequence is TGTGCCAGCAGCCTCTGGACAGGCACTGAAGCTTTCTTT.

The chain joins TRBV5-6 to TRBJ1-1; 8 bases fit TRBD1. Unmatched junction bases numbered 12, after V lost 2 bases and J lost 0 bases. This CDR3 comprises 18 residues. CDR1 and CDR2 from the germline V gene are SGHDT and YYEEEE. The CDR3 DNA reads TGTGCCAGCAGCTTCATGGGACAGGCCCTGTATATGAACACTGAAGCTTTCTTT. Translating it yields CASSFMGQALYMNTEAFF.

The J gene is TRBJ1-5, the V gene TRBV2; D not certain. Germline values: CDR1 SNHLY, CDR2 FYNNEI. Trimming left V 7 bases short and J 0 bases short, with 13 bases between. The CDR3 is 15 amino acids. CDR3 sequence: CASKGGQYSNQPQHF. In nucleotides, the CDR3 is TGTGCCAGCAAGGGCGGGCAGTATAGCAATCAGCCCCAGCATTTT.

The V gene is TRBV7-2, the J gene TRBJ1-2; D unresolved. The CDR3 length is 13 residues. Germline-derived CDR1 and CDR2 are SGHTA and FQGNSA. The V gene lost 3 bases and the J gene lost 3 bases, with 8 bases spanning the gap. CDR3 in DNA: TGTGCCAGCAGCTTCGACTCGGACTATGGCTACACCTTC. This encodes CASSFDSDYGYTF.

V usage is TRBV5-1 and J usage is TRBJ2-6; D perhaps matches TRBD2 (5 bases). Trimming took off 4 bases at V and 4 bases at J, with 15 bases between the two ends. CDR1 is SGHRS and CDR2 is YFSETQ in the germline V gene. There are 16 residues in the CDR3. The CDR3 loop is CASSIYGVGGANVLTF. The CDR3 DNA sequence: TGCGCCAGCAGCATTTACGGGGTGGGGGGGGCCAACGTCCTGACTTTC.

The CDR3 loop reads CASILNGGVGNSPLHF. CDR3 sequence (DNA): TGTGCCAGCATTTTGAATGGAGGGGTAGGTAATTCACCCCTCCACTTT. This rearrangement joins TRBV7-9 to TRBJ1-6; perhaps TRBD1 as D (5 bases). Germline lookup yields CDR1 SEHNR and CDR2 FQNEAQ (reference sequence). V lost 7 bases to trimming and J lost 6 bases, with 19 bases between them. The CDR3 covers 16 residues.

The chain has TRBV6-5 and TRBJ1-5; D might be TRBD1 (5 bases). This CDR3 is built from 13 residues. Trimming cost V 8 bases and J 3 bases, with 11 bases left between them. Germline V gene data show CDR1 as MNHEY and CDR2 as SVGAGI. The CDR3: CASCETVNQPQHF. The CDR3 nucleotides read TGTGCCAGCTGCGAGACAGTCAATCAGCCCCAGCATTTT.

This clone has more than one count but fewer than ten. The chain's CDR3 is CASSSGRGTYNEQFF. The DNA for the CDR3 is TGTGCCAGCAGCTCGGGCAGGGGAACCTACAATGAGCAGTTCTTC. V gene TRBV7-3 combines with J gene TRBJ2-1; perhaps TRBD1 as D (6 bases). There are 15 residues in the CDR3. Germline loops: CDR1 SGHTA, CDR2 FQGTGA. V was shortened by 4 bases and J by 2 bases, with 12 bases between the two germline ends. Full variable domain (remainder filled in from reference TRBV7-3 and TRBJ2-1): GAGVSQTPSNKVTEKGKYVELRCDPISGHTALYWYRQSLGQGPEFLIYFQGTGAADDSGLPNDRFFAVRPEGSVSTLKIQRTERGDSAVYLCASSSGRGTYNEQFFGPGTRLTVL.